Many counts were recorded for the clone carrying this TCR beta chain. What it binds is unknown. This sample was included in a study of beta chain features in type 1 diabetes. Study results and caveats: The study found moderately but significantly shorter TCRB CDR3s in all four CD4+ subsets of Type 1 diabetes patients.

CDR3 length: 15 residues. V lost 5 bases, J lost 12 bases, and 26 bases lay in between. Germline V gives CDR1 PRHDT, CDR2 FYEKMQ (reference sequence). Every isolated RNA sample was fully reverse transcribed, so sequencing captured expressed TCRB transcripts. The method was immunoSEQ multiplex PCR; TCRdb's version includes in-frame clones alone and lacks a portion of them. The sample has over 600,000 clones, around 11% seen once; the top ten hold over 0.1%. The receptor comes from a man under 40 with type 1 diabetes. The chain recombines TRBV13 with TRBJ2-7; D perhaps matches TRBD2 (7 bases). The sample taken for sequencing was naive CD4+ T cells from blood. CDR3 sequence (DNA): TGTGCCAGCAGCCGAGGGAGGGTAACAGGGACCCGCAGGTACTTC. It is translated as CASSRGRVTGTRRYF.